This TCR beta chain was obtained from a study of beta chain features in type 1 diabetes. Findings of the study overall: HLA effects on TCRB rearrangement stayed unresolved here. All four CD4+ subsets from Type 1 diabetes patients carried moderately but significantly shorter TCRB CDR3s.

Every participating donor gave one draw, a heparinised blood sample averaging about 120 mL. Sequenced material consisted of expressed TCRB transcripts (all of the isolated RNA was reverse transcribed). The method was immunoSEQ multiplex PCR; TCRdb's version includes in-frame clones alone and lacks a portion of them. The profile covers around 290,000 clones, with under 8.5% appearing a single time and 1% taken by the ten largest. This clone has only a few counts. Its target is not known. Sequenced: central memory CD4+ T cells from blood. The sequence derives from a woman under 30 in good health.

CDR3 region: CASNPPTSSYNEQFF. The CDR3, as DNA: TGTGCCAGCAACCCCCCGACTAGTTCCTACAATGAGCAGTTCTTC. The J gene is TRBJ2-1, the V gene TRBV7-2; D perhaps matches TRBD2 (6 bases). Germline CDR1 reads SGHTA; CDR2 reads FQGNSA. Trimming stripped 7 bases from V and 1 base from J, with 14 bases between. This CDR3 contains 15 residues. The whole variable domain, filled in from reference TRBV7-2 and TRBJ2-1, reads GAGVSQSPSNKVTEKGKDVELRCDPISGHTALYWYRQSLGQGLEFLIYFQGNSAPDKSGLPSDRFSAERTGGSVSTLTIQRTQQEDSAVYLCASNPPTSSYNEQFFGPGTRLTVL.